Each of the 8 T cell receptor beta chains below was sequenced from the same sample in a study of cytomegalovirus exposure and HLA in healthy donors. 60 Vbeta and 13 Jbeta primers were used in PCR. Clones were read by immunoSEQ multiplex PCR, and TCRdb kept only the in-frame ones, dropping some. The sample yields approximately 130,000 clones, around 84% seen once. Source material: PBMCs. These receptors were collected from a man aged 45-60 years in good health and CMV-seronegative.

This chain connects TRBV9 to TRBJ2-7; 9 bases map to TRBD1. The CDR3 is 15 residues long. V lost 0 bases to trimming and J lost 1 base; unmatched junction nucleotides: 2. Germline values: CDR1 SGDLS, CDR2 YYNGEE. The CDR3 DNA reads TGTGCCAGCAGCGTAGCCGGGACAGGGTCCTACGAGCAGTACTTC. It translates to CASSVAGTGSYEQYF.

In DNA, the CDR3 is TGTGCCACCAGCCCGCGACAGATCGAAAACATTCAGTACTTC. As protein: CATSPRQIENIQYF. The chain couples TRBV15 to TRBJ2-4; a weak D match, TRBD1 (5 bases). Germline CDR1 and CDR2: LNHNV and YYDKDF (reference sequence). This CDR3 is 14 amino acids long. Trimming took off 5 bases at V and 5 bases at J, with 13 bases between the two ends. The variable domain in full, completed from reference TRBV15 and TRBJ2-4, reads DAMVIQNPRYQVTQFGKPVTLSCSQTLNHNVMYWYQQKSSQAPKLLFHYYDKDFNNEADTPDNFQSRRPNTSFCFLDIRSPGLGDTAMYLCATSPRQIENIQYFGAGTRLSVL.

The V and J genes are TRBV4-2 and TRBJ2-2, with TRBD1 matching 11 bases. V dropped 0 bases and J dropped 4; count of bases not matched to a gene: 4. The CDR3 has 17 residues. Germline V gives CDR1 LGHNA, CDR2 YNFKEQ. CDR3 DNA: TGTGCCAGCAGCCAAGAGGGGGGGACAGGGGGCACCGGGGAGCTGTTTTTT. This gives the protein CASSQEGGTGGTGELFF.

J is TRBJ2-6 and V is TRBV5-4; 9 positions match TRBD1. CDR1 and CDR2 from the germline V gene are SGHNT and YYREEE (reference sequence). V trimming: 3 bases; J trimming: 4 bases; junction bases outside the gene matches: 11. The CDR3 is 18 amino acids. The CDR3 here is CASSSAGTGLGGANVLTF. CDR3 nucleotide sequence: TGTGCCAGCAGCTCGGCCGGGACAGGGTTGGGGGGGGCCAACGTCCTGACTTTC.

V and J are TRBV6-5 and TRBJ1-6; 7 bases are a match to TRBD1. Losses at the gene ends were 7 bases for V and 9 bases for J; bases not matched to a gene: 9. The CDR3 extends over 14 amino acids. Germline V lookup: CDR1 MNHEY, CDR2 SVGAGI. CDR3 amino acids: CASNRQGKGSPLHF. As DNA, the CDR3 is TGTGCCAGCAACAGACAGGGTAAAGGTTCACCCCTCCACTTT.

The chain joins TRBV6-5 to TRBJ2-5, with 7 nucleotides matching TRBD1. This CDR3 spans 15 amino acids. Trimming removed 4 bases from V and 5 bases from J; junction bases left unmatched: 10. Germline V gives CDR1 MNHEY, CDR2 SVGAGI. DNA for the CDR3: TGTGCCAGCAGTTCAGCACTAGGGGGCGGGGAGACCCAGTACTTC. It codes for CASSSALGGGETQYF.

V gene TRBV5-4 combines with J gene TRBJ2-1; 9 bases fit TRBD1. Germline assignment: CDR1 SGHNT and CDR2 YYREEE (reference sequence). Trimming removed 2 bases from V and 4 bases from J; junction bases left unmatched: 7. CDR3 length: 16 residues. The CDR3 DNA follows: TGTGCCAGCAGCTTAGCGCGGGACAGGGTGTACAATGAGCAGTTCTTC. Residues: CASSLARDRVYNEQFF.

This clone appeared once. The V gene is TRBV7-2, the J gene TRBJ1-2; D is undetermined. The length of the CDR3 is 13 residues. Germline CDR1 SGHTA, CDR2 FQGNSA. V was trimmed by 2 bases and J by 0 bases, leaving 4 bases between them. In DNA, the CDR3 is TGTGCCAGCAGCTTAAATACTAACTATGGCTACACCTTC. It encodes CASSLNTNYGYTF.